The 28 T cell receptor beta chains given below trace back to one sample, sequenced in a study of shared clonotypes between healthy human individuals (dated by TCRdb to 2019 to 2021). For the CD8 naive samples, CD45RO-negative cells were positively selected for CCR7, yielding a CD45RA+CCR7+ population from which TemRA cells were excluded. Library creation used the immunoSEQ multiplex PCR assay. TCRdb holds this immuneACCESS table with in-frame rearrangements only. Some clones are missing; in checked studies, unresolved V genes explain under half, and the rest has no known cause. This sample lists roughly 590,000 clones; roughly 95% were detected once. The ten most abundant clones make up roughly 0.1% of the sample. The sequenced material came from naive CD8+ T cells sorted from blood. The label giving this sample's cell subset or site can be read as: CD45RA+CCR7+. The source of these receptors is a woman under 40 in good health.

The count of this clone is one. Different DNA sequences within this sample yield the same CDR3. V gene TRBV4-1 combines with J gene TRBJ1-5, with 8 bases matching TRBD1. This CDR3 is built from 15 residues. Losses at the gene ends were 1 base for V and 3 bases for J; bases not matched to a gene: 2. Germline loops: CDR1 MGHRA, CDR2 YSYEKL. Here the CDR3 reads CASSQGQGFNQPQHF. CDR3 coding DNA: TGCGCCAGCAGCCAAGGACAGGGGTTCAATCAGCCCCAGCATTTT.

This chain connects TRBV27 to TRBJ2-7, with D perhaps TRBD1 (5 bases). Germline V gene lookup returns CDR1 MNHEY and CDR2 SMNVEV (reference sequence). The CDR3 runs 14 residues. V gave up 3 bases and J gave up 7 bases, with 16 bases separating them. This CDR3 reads CASSLGQSMVEQYF. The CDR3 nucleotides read TGTGCCAGCAGTTTGGGGCAGAGTATGGTTGAGCAGTACTTC.

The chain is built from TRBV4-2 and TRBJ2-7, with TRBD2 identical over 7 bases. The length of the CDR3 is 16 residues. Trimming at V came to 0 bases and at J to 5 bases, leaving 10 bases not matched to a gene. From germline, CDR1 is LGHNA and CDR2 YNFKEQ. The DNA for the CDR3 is TGTGCCAGCAGCCAAGATCCCGGGGAGGGTCGGCACGAGCAGTACTTC. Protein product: CASSQDPGEGRHEQYF.

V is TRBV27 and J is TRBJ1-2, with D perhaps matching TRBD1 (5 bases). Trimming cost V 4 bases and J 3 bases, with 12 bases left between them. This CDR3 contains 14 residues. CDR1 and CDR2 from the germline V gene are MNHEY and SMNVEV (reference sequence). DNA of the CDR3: TGTGCCAGCAGTTCTGACAGCGGATACTATGGCTACACCTTC. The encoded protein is CASSSDSGYYGYTF.

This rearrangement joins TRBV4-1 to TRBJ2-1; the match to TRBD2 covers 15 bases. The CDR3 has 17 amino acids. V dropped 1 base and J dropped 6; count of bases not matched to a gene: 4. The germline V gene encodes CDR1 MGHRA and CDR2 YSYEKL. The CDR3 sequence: CASSQGTSGRVFNEQFF. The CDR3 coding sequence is TGCGCCAGCAGCCAAGGGACTAGCGGGAGGGTTTTCAATGAGCAGTTCTTC.

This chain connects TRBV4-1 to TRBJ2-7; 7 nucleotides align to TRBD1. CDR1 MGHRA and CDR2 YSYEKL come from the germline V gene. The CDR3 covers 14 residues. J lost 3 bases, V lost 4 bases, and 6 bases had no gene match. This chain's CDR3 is CASSPGQLLYEQYF. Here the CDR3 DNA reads TGCGCCAGCAGCCCGGGACAGCTTCTCTACGAGCAGTACTTC.

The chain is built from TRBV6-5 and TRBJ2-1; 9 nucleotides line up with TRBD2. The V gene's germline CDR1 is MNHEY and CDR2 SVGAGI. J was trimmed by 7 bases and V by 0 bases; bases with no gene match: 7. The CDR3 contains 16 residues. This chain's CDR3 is CASSYSISGSDNEQFF. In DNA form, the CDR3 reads TGTGCCAGCAGTTACTCGATTAGCGGGAGTGATAATGAGCAGTTCTTC.

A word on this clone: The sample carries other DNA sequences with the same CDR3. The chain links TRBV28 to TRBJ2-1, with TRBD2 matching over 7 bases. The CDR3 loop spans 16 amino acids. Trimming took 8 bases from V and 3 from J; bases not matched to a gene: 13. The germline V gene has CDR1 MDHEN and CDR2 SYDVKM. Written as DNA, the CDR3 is TGTGCCAGCTCCCTTGGGCCAGGCGGGAGCTACAATGAGCAGTTCTTC. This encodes CASSLGPGGSYNEQFF.

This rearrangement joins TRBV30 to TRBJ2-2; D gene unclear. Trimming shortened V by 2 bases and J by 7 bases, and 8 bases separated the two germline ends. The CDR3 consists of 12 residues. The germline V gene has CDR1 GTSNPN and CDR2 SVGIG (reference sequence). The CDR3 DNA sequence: TGTGCCTGGAGTCCTGGCGGCGGGGAGCTGTTTTTT. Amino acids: CAWSPGGGELFF.

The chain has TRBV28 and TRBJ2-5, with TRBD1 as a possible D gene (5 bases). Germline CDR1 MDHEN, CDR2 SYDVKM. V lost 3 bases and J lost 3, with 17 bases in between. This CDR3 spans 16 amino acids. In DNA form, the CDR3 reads TGTGCCAGCAGTTTGGTTGTCGACAGTAGGGAAGAGACCCAGTACTTC. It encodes CASSLVVDSREETQYF.

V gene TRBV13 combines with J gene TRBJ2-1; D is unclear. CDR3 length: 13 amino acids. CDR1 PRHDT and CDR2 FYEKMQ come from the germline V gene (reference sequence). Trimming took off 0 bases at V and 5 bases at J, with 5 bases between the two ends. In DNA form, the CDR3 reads TGTGCCAGCAGCTTAGGGCAGAACAATGAGCAGTTCTTC. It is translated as CASSLGQNNEQFF.

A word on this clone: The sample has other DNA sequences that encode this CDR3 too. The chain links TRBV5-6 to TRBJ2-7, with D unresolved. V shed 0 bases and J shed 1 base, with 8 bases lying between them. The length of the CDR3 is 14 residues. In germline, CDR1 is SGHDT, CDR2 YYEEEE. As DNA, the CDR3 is TGTGCCAGCAGCTTGGGGCTGGCATCCTACGAGCAGTACTTC. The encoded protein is CASSLGLASYEQYF. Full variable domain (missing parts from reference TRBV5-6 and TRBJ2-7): DAGVTQSPTHLIKTRGQQVTLRCSPKSGHDTVSWYQQALGQGPQFIFQYYEEEERQRGNFPDRFSGHQFPNYSSELNVNALLLGDSALYLCASSLGLASYEQYFGPGTRLTVT.

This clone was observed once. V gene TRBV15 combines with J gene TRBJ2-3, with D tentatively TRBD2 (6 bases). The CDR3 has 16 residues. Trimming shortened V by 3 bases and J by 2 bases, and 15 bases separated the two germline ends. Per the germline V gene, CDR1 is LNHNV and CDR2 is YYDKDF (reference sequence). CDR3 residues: CATSRSPGLPTDTQYF. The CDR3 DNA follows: TGTGCCACCAGCAGGTCACCGGGACTTCCCACAGATACGCAGTATTTT.

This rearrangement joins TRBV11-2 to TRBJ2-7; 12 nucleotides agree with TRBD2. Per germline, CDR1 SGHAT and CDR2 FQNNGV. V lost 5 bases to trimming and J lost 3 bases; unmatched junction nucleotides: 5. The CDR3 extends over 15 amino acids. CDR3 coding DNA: TGTGCCAGCAGCCCTAGCGGGGGGGTAAGCTACGAGCAGTACTTC. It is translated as CASSPSGGVSYEQYF.

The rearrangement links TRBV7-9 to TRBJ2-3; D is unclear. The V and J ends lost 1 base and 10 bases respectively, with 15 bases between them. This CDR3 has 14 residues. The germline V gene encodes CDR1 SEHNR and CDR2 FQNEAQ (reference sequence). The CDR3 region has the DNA TGTGCCAGCAGCTTAGATTTCCGCCGAGGTGCGCAGTATTTT. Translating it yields CASSLDFRRGAQYF.

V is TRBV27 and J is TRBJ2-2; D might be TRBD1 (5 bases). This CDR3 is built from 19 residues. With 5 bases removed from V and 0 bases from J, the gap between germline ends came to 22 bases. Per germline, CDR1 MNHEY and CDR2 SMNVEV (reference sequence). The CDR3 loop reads CASSPGVQRQLPNTGELFF. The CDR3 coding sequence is TGTGCCAGCAGTCCCGGCGTCCAAAGACAGCTTCCGAACACCGGGGAGCTGTTTTTT.

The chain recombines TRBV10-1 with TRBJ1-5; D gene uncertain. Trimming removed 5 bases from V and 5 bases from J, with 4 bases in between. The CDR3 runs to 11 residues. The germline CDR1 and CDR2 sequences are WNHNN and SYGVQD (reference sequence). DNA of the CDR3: TGCGCCAGCAGTCCGGATCAGCCCCAGCATTTT. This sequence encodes CASSPDQPQHF.

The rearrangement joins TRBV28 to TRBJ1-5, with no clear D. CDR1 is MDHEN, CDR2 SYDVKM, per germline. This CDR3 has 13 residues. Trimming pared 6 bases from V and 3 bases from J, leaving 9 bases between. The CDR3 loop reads CASRQTLNQPQHF. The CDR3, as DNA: TGTGCCAGCAGGCAGACTCTCAATCAGCCCCAGCATTTT.

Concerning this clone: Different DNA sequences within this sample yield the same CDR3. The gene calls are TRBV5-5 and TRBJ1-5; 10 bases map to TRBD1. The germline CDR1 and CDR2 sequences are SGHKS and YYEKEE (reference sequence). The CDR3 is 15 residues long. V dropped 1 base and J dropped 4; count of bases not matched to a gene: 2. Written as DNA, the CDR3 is TGTGCCAGCAGCTTGCGGGACAGGGGAAATCAGCCCCAGCATTTT. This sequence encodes CASSLRDRGNQPQHF.

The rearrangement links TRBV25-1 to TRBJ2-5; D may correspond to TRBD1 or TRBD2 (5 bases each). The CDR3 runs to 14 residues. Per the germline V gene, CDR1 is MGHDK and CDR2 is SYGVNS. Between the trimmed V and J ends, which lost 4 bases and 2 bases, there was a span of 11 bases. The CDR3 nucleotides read TGTGCCAGCAGTGCGGTGGGGGAACAAGAGACCCAGTACTTC. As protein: CASSAVGEQETQYF.

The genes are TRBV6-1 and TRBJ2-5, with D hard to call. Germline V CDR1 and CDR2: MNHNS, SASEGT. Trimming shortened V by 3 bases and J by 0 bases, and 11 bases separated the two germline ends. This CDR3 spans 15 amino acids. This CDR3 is CASSDWAVHQETQYF. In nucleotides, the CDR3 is TGTGCCAGCAGTGATTGGGCAGTACACCAAGAGACCCAGTACTTC.

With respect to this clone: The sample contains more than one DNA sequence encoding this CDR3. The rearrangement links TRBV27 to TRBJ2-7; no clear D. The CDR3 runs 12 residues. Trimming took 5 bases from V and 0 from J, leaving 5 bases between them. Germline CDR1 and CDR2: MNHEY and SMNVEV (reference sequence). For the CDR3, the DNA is TGTGCCAGCAGTCCGAACTCCTACGAGCAGTACTTC. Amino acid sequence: CASSPNSYEQYF.

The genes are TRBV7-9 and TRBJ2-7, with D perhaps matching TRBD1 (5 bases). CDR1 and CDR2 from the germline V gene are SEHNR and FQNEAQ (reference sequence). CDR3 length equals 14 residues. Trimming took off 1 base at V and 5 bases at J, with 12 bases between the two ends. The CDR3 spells CASSLGGHANEQYF. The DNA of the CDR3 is TGTGCCAGCAGCTTAGGTGGACATGCGAACGAGCAGTACTTC. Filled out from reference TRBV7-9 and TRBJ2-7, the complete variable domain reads DTGVSQNPRHKITKRGQNVTFRCDPISEHNRLYWYRQTLGQGPEFLTYFQNEAQLEKSRLLSDRFSAERPKGSFSTLEIQRTEQGDSAMYLCASSLGGHANEQYFGPGTRLTVT.

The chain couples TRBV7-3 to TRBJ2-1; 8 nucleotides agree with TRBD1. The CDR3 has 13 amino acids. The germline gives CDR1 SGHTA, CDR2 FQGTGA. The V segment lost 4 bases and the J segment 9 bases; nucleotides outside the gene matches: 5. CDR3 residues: CASSYQGAGEQFF. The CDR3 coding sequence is TGTGCCAGCAGCTACCAGGGGGCGGGTGAGCAGTTCTTC.

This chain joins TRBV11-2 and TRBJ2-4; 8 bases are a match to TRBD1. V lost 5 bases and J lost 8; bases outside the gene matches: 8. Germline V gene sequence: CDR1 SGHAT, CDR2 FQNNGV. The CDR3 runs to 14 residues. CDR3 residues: CASSPPDRADIQYF. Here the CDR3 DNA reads TGTGCCAGCAGCCCGCCGGACAGGGCTGACATTCAGTACTTC.

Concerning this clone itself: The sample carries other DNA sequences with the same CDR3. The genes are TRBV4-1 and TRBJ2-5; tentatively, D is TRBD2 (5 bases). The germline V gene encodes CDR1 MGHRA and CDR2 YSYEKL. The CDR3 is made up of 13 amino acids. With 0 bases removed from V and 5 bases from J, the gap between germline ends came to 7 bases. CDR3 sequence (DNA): TGCGCCAGCAGCCAAGACGGGGAGGAGACCCAGTACTTC. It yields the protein CASSQDGEETQYF.

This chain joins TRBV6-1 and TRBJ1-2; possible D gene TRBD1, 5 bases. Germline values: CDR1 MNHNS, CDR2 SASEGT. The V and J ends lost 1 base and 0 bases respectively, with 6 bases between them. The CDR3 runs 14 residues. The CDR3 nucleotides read TGTGCCAGCAGTGAAGGGACACCTAACTATGGCTACACCTTC. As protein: CASSEGTPNYGYTF.

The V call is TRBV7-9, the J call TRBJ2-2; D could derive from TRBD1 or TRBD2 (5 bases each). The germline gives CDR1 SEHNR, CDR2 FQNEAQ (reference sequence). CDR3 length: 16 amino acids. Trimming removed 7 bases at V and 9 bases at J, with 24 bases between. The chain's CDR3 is CASIPPGRARERELFF. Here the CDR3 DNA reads TGTGCCAGCATCCCACCAGGGCGGGCCAGGGAGAGGGAGCTGTTTTTT. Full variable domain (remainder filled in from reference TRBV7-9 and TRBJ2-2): DTGVSQNPRHKITKRGQNVTFRCDPISEHNRLYWYRQTLGQGPEFLTYFQNEAQLEKSRLLSDRFSAERPKGSFSTLEIQRTEQGDSAMYLCASIPPGRARERELFFGEGSRLTVL.